This TCR beta chain was captured in a study of identical twins. Study results and limitations: Out-of-frame TCR alpha sharing observed in monozygotic twins exceeded model estimates.

This clonotype was detected a few times. Its antigen is still unknown. Germline CDR1 reads MNHEY; CDR2 reads SVGAGI. The V end was cut by 4 bases, the J end by 1 base, with 14 bases between. The CDR3 is 15 amino acids. Template switching introduced a universal primer site, and the cDNA bore unique molecular identifiers. TCRdb processed the 5' RACE reads anew with MiXCR; each CDR3 protein has one entry. Among around 690,000 distinct CDR3 sequences listed, 21% were seen once. The same specimen was also included in a second study, on T cells expressing NK-cell markers. As that study records: Eight donors were sequenced, seven testing HCMV-seropositive and one testing seronegative. What remained unclear was the HCMV specificity of expanded NKG2C+ T cell clones.

V is TRBV6-5 and J is TRBJ2-7; tentatively, D is TRBD1 or TRBD2 (5 bases each). This TCR came from a woman aged 18-29 years in good health. Specimen: PBMCs. CDR3 sequence: CASSSGRAPSYEQYF. The CDR3 DNA reads TGTGCCAGCAGTTCGGGACGGGCGCCTTCCTACGAGCAGTACTTC.